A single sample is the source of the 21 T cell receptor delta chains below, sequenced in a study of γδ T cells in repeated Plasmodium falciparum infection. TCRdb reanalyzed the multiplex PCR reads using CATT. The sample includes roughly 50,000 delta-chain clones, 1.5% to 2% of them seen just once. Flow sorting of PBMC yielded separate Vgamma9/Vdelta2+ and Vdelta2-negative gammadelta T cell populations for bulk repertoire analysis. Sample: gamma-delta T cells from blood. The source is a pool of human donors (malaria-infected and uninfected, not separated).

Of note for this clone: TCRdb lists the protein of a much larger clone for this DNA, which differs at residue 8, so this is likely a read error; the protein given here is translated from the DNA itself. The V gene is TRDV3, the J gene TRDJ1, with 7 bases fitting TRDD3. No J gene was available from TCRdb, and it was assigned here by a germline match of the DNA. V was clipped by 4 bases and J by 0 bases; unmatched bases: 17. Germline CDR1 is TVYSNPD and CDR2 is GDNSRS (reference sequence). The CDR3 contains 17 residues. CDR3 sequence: CASYRRTMGINTDKLIF. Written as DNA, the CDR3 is TGTGCCTCCTATCGGCGTACTATGGGGATAAACACCGATAAACTCATCTTT. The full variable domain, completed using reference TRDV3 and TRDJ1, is CDKVTQSSPDQTVASGSEVVLLCTYDTVYSNPDLFWYRIRPDYSFQFVFYGDNSRSEGADFTQGRFSVKHILTQKAFHLVISPVRTEDSATYYCASYRRTMGINTDKLIFGKGTRVTVEP.

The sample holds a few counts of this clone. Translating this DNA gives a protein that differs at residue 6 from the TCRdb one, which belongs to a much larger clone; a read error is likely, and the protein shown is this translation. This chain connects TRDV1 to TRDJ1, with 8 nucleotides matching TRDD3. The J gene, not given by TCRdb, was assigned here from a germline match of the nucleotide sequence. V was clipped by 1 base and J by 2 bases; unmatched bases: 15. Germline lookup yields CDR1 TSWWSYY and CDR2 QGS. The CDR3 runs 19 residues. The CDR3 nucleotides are TGTGCTCTTGGGGAACCTTCTGGGGGACTAGCCCGGGAGACCGATAAACTCATCTTT. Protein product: CALGEPSGGLARETDKLIF.

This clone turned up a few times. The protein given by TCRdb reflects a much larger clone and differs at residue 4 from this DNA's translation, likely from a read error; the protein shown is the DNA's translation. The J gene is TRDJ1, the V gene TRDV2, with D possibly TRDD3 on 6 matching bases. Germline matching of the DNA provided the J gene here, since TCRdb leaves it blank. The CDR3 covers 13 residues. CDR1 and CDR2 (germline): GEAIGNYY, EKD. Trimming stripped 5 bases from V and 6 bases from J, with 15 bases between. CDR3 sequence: CACGSNGINKLIF. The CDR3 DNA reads TGTGCCTGTGGCAGCAATGGGATAAATAAACTCATCTTT.

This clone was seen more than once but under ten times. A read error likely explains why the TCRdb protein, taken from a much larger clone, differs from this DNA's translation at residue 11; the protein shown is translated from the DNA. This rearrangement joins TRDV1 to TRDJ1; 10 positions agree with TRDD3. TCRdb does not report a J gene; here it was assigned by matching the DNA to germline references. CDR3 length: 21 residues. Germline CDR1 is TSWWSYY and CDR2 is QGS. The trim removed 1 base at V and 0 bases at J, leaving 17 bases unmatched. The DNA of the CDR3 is TGTGCTCTTGGGGAACCGACCCATTCCTCTAGTGGGGGATACTACACCGATAAACTCATCTTT. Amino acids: CALGEPTHSSSGGYYTDKLIF.

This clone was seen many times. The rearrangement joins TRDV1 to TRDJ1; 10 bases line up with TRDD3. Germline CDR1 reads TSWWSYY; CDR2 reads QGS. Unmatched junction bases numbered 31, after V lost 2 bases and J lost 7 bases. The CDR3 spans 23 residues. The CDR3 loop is CALGEIFTPRPSSPLGDVGKLIF. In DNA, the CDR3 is TGTGCTCTTGGGGAAATATTTACTCCTCGACCTTCTTCCCCACTGGGGGATGTCGGTAAACTCATCTTT.

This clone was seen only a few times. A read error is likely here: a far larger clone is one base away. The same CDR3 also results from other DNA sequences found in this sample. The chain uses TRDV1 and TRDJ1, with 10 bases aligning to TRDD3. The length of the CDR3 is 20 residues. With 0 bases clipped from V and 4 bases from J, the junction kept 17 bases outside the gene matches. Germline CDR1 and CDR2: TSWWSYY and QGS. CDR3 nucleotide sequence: TGTGCTCTTGGGGAACTGGTTCCGAAATGGGGGATACCATCGGTCGATAAACTCATCTTT. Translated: CALGELVPKWGIPSVDKLIF.

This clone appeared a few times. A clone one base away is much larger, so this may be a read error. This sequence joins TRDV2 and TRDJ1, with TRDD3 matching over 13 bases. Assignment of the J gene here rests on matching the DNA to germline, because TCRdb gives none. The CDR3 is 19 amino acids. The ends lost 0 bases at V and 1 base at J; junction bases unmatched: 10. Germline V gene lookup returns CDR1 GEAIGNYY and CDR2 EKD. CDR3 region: CACDTLPVLGDTGTDKLIF. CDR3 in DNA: TGTGCCTGTGACACCCTCCCTGTACTGGGGGATACGGGCACCGATAAACTCATCTTT.

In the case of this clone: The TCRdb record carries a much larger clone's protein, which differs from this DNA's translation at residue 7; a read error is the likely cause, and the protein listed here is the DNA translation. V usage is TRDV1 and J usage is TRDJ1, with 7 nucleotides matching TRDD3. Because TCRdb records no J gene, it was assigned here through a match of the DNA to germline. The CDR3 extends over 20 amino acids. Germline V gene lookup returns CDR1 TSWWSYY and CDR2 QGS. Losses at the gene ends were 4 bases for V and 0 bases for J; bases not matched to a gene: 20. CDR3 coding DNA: TGTGCTCTTGGGGGGCCTCCTCCTGAGTTGGGGGAGGAATACACCGATAAACTCATCTTT. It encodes CALGGPPPELGEEYTDKLIF.

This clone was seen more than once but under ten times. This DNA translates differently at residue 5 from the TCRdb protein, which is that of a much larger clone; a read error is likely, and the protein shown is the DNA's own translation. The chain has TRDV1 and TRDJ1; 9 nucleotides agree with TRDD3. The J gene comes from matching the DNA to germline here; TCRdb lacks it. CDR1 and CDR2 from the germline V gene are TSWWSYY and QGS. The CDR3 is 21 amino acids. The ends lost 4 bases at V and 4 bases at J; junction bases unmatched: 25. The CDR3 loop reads CALGGGTLRPARWGISDKLIF. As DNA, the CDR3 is TGTGCTCTTGGGGGGGGAACCCTTCGCCCTGCTAGGTGGGGGATAAGCGATAAACTCATCTTT.

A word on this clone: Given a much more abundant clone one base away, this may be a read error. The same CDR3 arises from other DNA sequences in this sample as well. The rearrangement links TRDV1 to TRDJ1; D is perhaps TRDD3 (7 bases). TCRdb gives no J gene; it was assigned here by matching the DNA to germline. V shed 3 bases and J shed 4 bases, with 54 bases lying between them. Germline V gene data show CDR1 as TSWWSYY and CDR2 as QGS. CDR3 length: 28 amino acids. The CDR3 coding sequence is TGTGCTCTTGGGGAGAGAAAGGACGAAAGGGGAAAGTCCCTACGTATTCCTAGGGGGGGATGGTCGGTCGATAAACTCATCTTT. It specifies CALGERKDERGKSLRIPRGGWSVDKLIF.

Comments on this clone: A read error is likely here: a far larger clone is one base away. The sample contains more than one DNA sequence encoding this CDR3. The CDR3 is CALGELVGPLQSYWDRPKSSWDTRQMFF. The CDR3 region has the DNA TGTGCTCTTGGGGAACTAGTGGGACCTCTACAATCGTACTGGGATAGGCCGAAGAGCTCCTGGGACACCCGACAGATGTTCTTC. The J gene has no call, while the V gene is TRDV1; the table's D call of TRDD3 was not tested on the DNA. The germline gives CDR1 TSWWSYY, CDR2 QGS. The CDR3 loop spans 28 amino acids.

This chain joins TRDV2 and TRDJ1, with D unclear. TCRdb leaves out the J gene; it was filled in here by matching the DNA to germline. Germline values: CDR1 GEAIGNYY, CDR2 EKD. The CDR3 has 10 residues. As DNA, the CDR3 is TGTGCGACCTGTACCGATAAACTCATCTTT. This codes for CATCTDKLIF.

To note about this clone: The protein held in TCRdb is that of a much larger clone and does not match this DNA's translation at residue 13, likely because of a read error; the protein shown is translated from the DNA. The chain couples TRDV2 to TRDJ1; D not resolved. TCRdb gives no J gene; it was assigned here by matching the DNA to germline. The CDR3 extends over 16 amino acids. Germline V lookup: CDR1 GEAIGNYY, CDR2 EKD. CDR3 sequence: CACDTIGPLYTDRLIF. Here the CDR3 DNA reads TGTGCCTGTGACACGATCGGGCCCTTGTACACCGATAGACTCATCTTT.

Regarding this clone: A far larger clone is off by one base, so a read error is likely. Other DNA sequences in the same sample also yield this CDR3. Here the CDR3 DNA reads TGTGCTCTTGGGGCCGGCAACGCTGGGGGATACGTCCCTGGGAACACCGATAAGCTCATCTTT. The encoded protein is CALGAGNAGGYVPGNTDKLIF. The V gene is listed as TRDV1; no J gene was called; TRDD3, the D gene given by the table, was not confirmed from the DNA. This CDR3 is built from 21 residues. Germline V gene lookup returns CDR1 TSWWSYY and CDR2 QGS.

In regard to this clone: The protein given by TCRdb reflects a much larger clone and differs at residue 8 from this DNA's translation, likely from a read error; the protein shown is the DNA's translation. CDR3 sequence (DNA): TGTGCCTGTGACCGCGTACGTGCAACAATTAGCCATAACACCGATAAACTCATCTTT. Protein product: CACDRVRATISHNTDKLIF. This rearrangement joins TRDV2 to TRDJ1; D call uncertain. Looked up from germline, CDR1 is GEAIGNYY and CDR2 is EKD. Trimming left V 3 bases short and J 0 bases short, with 25 bases between. The CDR3 length is 19 residues.

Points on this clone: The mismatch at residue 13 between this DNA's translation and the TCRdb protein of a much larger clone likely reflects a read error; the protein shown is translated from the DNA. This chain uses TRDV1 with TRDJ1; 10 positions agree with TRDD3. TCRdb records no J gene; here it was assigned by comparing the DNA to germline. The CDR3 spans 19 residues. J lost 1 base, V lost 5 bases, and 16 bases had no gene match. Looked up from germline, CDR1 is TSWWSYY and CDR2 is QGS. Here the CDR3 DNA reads TGTGCTCTTGGGATCCTTTCCCGTACTGGGGGATGCGGCACCGATAAACTCATCTTT. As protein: CALGILSRTGGCGTDKLIF.

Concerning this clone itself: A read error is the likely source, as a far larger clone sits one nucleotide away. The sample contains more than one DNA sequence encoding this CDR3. The CDR3 sequence: CACDSWHTYTDKLIF. Here the CDR3 DNA reads TGTGCCTGCGACTCCTGGCACACTTACACCGATAAACTCATCTTT. This chain connects TRDV2 to TRDJ1; D uncertain. No J gene is reported in TCRdb; it was inferred here by comparing the DNA with germline. V was trimmed by 7 bases and J by 0 bases, leaving 17 bases between them. This CDR3 comprises 15 residues. From germline, CDR1 is GEAIGNYY and CDR2 EKD.

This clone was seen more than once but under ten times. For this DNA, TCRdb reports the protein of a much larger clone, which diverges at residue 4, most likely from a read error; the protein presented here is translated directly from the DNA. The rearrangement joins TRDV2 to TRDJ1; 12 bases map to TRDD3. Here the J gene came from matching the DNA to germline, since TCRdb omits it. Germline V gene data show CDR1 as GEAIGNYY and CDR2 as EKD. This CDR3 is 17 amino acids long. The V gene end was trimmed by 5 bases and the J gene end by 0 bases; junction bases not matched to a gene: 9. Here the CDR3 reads CACVPVLGDTYTDKLIF. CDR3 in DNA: TGTGCCTGTGTCCCAGTACTGGGGGATACCTACACCGATAAACTCATCTTT.

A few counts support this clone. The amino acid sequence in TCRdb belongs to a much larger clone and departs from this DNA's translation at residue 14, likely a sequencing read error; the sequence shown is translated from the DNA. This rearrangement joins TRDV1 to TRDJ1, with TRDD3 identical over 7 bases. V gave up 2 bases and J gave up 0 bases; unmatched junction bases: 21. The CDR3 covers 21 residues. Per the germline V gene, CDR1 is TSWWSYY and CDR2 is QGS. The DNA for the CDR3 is TGTGCTCTTGGGGAAATTTCCCGCTACTGGGGAACAGAGAAGGACACCGATAAACTCATCTTT. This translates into CALGEISRYWGTEKDTDKLIF.

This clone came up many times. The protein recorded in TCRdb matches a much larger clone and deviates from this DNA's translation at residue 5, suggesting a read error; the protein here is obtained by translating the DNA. In DNA, the CDR3 is TGTGCTCTTGGGAACACGGCCTTCCCGACTTATAAACTCATCTTT. Translating it yields CALGNTAFPTYKLIF. The rearrangement links TRDV1 to TRDJ1; a possible D gene is TRDD2 (6 bases). Trimming took off 5 bases at V and 6 bases at J, with 19 bases between the two ends. The CDR3 consists of 15 residues. CDR1 is TSWWSYY and CDR2 is QGS in the germline V gene.

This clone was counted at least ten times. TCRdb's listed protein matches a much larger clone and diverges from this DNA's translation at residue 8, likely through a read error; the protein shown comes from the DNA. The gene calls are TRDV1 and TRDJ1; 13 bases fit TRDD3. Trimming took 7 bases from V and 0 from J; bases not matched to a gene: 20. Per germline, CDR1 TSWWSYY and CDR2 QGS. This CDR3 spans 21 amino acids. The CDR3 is CALDLPPKYWGIRGHTDKLIF. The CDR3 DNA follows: TGTGCTCTTGACCTACCTCCCAAGTACTGGGGGATACGGGGACACACCGATAAACTCATCTTT.